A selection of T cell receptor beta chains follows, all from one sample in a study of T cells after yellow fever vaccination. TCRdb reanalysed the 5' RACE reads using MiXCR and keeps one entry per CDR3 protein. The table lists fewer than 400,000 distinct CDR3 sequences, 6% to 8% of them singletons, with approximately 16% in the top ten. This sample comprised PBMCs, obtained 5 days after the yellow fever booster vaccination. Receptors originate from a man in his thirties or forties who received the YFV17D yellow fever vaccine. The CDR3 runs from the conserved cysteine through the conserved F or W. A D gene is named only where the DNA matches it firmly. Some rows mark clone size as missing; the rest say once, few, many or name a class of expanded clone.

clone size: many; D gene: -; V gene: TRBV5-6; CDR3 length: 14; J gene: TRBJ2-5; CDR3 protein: CASSRRDRGETQYF; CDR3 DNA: TGTGCCAGCAGCCGCAGGGACCGTGGGGAGACCCAGTACTTC
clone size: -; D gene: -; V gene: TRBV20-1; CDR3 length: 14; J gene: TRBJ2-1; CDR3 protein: CSAEFSGLHNEQFF; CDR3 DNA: TGCAGTGCAGAGTTCTCGGGACTCCACAATGAGCAGTTCTTC
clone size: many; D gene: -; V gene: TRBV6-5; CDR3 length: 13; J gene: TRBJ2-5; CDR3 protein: CASSYNLGVAQYF; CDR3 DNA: TGTGCCAGCAGTTACAATTTAGGGGTGGCCCAGTACTTC
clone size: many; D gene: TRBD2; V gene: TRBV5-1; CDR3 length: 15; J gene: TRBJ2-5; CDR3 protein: CASSLVLAGQETQYF; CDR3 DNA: TGCGCCAGCAGCTTGGTACTAGCGGGACAAGAGACCCAGTACTTC
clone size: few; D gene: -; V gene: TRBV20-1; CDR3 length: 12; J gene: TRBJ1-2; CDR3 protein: CSAETGHYGYTF; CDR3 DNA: TGCAGTGCCGAGACAGGCCACTATGGCTACACCTTC
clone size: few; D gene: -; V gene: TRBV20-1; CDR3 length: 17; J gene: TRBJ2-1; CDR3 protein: CSAFFPRSGRGIGEQFF; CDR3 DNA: TGCAGTGCTTTTTTTCCTAGATCGGGTAGAGGTATAGGTGAGCAGTTCTTC
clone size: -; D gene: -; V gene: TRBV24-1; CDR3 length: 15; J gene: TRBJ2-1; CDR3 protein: CATSETRMGYNEQFF; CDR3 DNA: TGTGCCACCAGTGAAACCAGGATGGGATACAATGAGCAGTTCTTC
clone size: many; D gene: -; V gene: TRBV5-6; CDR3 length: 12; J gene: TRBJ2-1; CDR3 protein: CASSLAAYEQFF; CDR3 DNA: TGTGCCAGCAGCTTGGCCGCTTACGAGCAGTTCTTC
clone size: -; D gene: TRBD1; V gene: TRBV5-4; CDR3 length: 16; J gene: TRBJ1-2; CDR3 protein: CASSTGQSNVAYGYTF; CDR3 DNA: TGTGCCAGCAGCACGGGACAGTCTAATGTTGCCTATGGCTACACCTTC
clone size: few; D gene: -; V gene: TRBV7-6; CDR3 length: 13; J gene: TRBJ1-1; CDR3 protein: CASRNGGNTEAFF; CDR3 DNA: TGTGCCAGCAGGAACGGAGGGAACACTGAAGCTTTCTTT
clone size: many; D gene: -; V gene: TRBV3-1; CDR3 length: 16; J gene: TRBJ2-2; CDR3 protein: CASSQAYRGGAGELFF; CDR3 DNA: TGTGCCAGCAGCCAAGCATACAGGGGAGGCGCCGGGGAGCTGTTTTTT
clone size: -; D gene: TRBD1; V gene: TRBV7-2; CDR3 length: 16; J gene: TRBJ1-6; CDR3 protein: CASSLEGAYSNSPLHF; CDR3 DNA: TGTGCCAGCAGCTTAGAGGGGGCTTATTCTAATTCACCCCTCCACTTT
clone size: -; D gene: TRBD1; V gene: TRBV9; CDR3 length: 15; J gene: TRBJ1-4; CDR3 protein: CASSVGQGAREKLFF; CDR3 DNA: TGTGCCAGCAGCGTCGGACAGGGGGCACGAGAAAAACTGTTTTTT
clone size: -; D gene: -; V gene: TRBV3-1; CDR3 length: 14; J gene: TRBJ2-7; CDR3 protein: CASSQEGLSYEQYF; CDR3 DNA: TGTGCCAGCAGCCAGGAAGGACTCTCCTACGAGCAGTACTTC
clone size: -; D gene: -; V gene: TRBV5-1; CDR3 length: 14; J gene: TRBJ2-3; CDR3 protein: CASSVRDSTDTQYF; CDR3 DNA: TGCGCCAGCAGCGTGAGGGACAGCACAGATACGCAGTATTTT
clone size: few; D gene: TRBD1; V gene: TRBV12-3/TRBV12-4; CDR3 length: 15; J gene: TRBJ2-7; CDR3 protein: CASSSPDRGRYEQYF; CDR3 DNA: TGTGCCAGCAGTTCGCCCGACAGGGGGCGCTACGAGCAGTACTTC
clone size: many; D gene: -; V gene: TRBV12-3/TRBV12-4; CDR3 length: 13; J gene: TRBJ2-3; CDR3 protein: CASSLGTSDTQYF; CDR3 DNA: TGTGCCAGCAGTTTGGGGACTTCAGATACGCAGTATTTT
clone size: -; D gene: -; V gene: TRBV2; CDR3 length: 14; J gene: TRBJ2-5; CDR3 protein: CASTPIDNQETQYF; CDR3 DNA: TGTGCCAGCACCCCGATAGATAACCAAGAGACCCAGTACTTC
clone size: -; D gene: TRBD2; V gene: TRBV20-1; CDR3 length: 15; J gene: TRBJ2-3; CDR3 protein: CSARPLAGGGDTQYF; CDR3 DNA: TGCAGTGCTAGACCACTAGCGGGAGGGGGAGATACGCAGTATTTT
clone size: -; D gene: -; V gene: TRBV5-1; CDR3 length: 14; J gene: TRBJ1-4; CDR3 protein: CASSKGQTNEKLFF; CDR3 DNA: TGCGCCAGCAGCAAAGGGCAGACTAATGAAAAACTGTTTTTT
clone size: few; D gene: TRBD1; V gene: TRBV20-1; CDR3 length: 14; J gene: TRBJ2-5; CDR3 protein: CSAQQGAPQETQYF; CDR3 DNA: TGCAGTGCGCAACAGGGGGCGCCCCAAGAGACCCAGTACTTC
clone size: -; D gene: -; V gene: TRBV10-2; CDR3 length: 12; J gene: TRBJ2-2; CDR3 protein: CASSDPIGELFF; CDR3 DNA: TGCGCCAGCAGTGATCCCATAGGGGAGCTGTTTTTT
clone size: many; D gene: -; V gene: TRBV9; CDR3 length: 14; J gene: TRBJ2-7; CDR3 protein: CASSPRAGRGEQYF; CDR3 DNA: TGTGCCAGCAGCCCCCGGGCCGGAAGGGGGGAGCAGTACTTC
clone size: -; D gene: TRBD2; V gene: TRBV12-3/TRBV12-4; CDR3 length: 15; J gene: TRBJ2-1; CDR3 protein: CACRSRSGKDNEQFF; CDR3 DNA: TGTGCCTGCAGATCCAGGAGCGGGAAGGACAATGAGCAGTTCTTC
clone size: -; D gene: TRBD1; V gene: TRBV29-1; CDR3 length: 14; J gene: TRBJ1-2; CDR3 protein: CSALGGDRGPGYTF; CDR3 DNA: TGCAGCGCACTGGGTGGGGACAGGGGGCCTGGCTACACCTTC
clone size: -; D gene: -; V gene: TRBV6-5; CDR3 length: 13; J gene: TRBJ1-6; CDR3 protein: CASSYGQNSPLHF; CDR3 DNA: TGTGCCAGCAGTTACGGACAGAATTCACCCCTCCACTTT
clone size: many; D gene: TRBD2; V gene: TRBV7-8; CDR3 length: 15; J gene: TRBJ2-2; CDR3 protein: CASSGLAGSTGELFF; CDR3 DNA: TGTGCCAGCAGCGGACTAGCGGGCTCCACCGGGGAGCTGTTTTTT
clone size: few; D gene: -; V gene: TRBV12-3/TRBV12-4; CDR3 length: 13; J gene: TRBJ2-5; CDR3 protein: CASSLLVQETQYF; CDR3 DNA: TGTGCCAGCAGTTTATTAGTTCAAGAGACCCAGTACTTC
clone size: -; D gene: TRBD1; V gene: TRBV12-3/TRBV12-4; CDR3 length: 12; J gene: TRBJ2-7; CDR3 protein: CASNRQGFEQYF; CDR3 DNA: TGTGCCAGCAACCGACAGGGTTTCGAGCAGTACTTC